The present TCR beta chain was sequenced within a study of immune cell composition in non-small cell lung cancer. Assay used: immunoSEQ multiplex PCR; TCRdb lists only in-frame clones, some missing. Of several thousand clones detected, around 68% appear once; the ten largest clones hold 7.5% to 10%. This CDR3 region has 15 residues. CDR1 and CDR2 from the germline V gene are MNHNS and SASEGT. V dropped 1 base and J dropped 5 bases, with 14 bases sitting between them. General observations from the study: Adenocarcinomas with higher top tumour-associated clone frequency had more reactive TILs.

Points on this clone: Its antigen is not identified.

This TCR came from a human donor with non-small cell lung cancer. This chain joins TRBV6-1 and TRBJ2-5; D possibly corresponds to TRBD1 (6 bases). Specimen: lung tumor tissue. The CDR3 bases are TGTGCCAGCAGTGAAGGAGCAGGGCAGGGGGAGACCCAGTACTTC. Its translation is CASSEGAGQGETQYF.